The subject of this entry is one T cell receptor beta chain. The antigen is not known. The sample is drawn from a study of T cell responses to AZD1222 COVID-19 vaccine. Study findings and constraints: Donor demographics were predominantly white British with a female majority; clonal diversity may be underestimated. Variant regions that are unmutated are reportedly the target of nearly half of spike-specific TCRs. After the peak T cell response, and only then, were repertoires sampled. Vaccine-associated CD4 TCRs spanned spike, dominant at 160-218 and 743-854.

Trimming removed 5 bases from V and 1 base from J, with 8 bases in between. The germline V gene has CDR1 LNHDA and CDR2 SQIVND (reference sequence). This CDR3 spans 14 amino acids. The data were produced by immunoSEQ multiplex PCR, yet TCRdb's version contains in-frame clones alone and is incomplete. The top ten hold roughly 0.5% of the sample, which has 250,000 to 300,000 clones, roughly 93% seen once. Sequences were derived from peripheral blood, sampled 28 days after the second AZD1222 dose. V is TRBV19 and J is TRBJ2-2, with D hard to call. The source is an adult who received the AZD1222 COVID-19 vaccine. In nucleotides, the CDR3 is TGTGCCAGTAGTTCCGACAAGAACACCGGGGAGCTGTTTTTT. Its protein is CASSSDKNTGELFF.